The 25 T cell receptor beta chains given below trace back to one sample, sequenced in a study of blood T cell repertoires in COVID-19. Data came from immunoSEQ multiplex PCR; TCRdb stores just in-frame clones and leaves some out. The sample gives roughly 40,000 clones, 90% of which show up once; roughly 5.2% is in the top ten. Sample: peripheral blood. The receptors originated from a human donor in a cohort sampled during active COVID-19.

The genes are TRBV5-5 and TRBJ1-2, with no clear D. There are 11 residues in the CDR3. Germline V gene lookup returns CDR1 SGHKS and CDR2 YYEKEE (reference sequence). Trimming took off 2 bases at V and 8 bases at J, with 7 bases between the two ends. The CDR3 protein is CASSFEGGYTF. Here the CDR3 DNA reads TGTGCCAGCAGCTTTGAGGGAGGCTACACCTTC.

The chain links TRBV5-1 to TRBJ2-2; TRBD1 matches at 9 bases. After removal of 4 bases from V and 3 bases from J, the junction contained 7 bases not matched to a gene. The CDR3 is made up of 16 amino acids. The germline V gene has CDR1 SGHRS and CDR2 YFSETQ. The CDR3 loop reads CASSPPGQGDTGELFF. CDR3 nucleotide sequence: TGCGCCAGCAGCCCGCCGGGACAGGGTGACACCGGGGAGCTGTTTTTT.

V usage is TRBV11-3 and J usage is TRBJ1-1; TRBD1 matches 8 bases. Germline V gene data show CDR1 as SGHNT and CDR2 as YENEEA. This CDR3 contains 12 residues. V shed 4 bases and J 11 bases; nucleotides not matched to a gene: 6. CDR3 in DNA: TGTGCCAGCAGCTCTGACAGGGGAATGGCTTTCTTT. Translating gives CASSSDRGMAFF. The variable domain in full, completed from reference TRBV11-3 and TRBJ1-1, reads EAGVVQSPRYKIIEKKQPVAFWCNPISGHNTLYWYLQNLGQGPELLIRYENEEAVDDSQLPKDRFSAERLKGVDSTLKIQPAELGDSAVYLCASSSDRGMAFFGQGTRLTVV.

The rearrangement uses TRBV5-8 and TRBJ1-4; D remains ambiguous. Trimming stripped 6 bases from V and 0 bases from J, with 18 bases between. Germline loops: CDR1 SGHTS, CDR2 YDEGEE. The CDR3 totals 17 residues. CDR3 bases: TGTGCCAGCAACTTAGACAACCCCTTTGCAACTAATGAAAAACTGTTTTTT. It specifies CASNLDNPFATNEKLFF.

The chain employs TRBV27 and TRBJ2-5; the match to TRBD2 covers 8 bases. V lost 4 bases to trimming and J lost 3 bases; unmatched junction nucleotides: 4. CDR1 MNHEY and CDR2 SMNVEV come from the germline V gene (reference sequence). The CDR3 has 14 amino acids. CDR3 residues: CASSSVSGEETQYF. The CDR3 DNA sequence: TGTGCCAGCAGTTCGGTTAGCGGGGAAGAGACCCAGTACTTC.

The chain links TRBV28 to TRBJ1-6; D possibly corresponds to TRBD1 (6 bases). Germline V gene lookup returns CDR1 MDHEN and CDR2 SYDVKM. V lost 2 bases and J 7 bases, leaving 9 bases between the germline ends. The CDR3 has 14 residues. The CDR3 reads CASSLTQGNSPLHF. CDR3 DNA: TGTGCCAGCAGTTTAACACAGGGAAATTCACCCCTCCACTTT.

V usage is TRBV4-3 and J usage is TRBJ1-3; no reliable D call. Trimming cost V 0 bases and J 6 bases, with 12 bases left between them. Germline lookup yields CDR1 LGHNA and CDR2 YSLEER. The CDR3 totals 15 residues. The CDR3: CASSQDKSTLNTIYF. For the CDR3, the DNA is TGCGCCAGCAGCCAAGATAAGTCCACATTAAACACCATATATTTT.

The CDR3 sequence: CATRGGQGSTEAFF. CDR3 bases: TGTGCCACCCGTGGGGGACAGGGGTCCACTGAAGCTTTCTTT. The chain recombines TRBV19 with TRBJ1-1, with 10 bases matching TRBD1. The CDR3 totals 14 residues. Germline V gene sequence: CDR1 LNHDA, CDR2 SQIVND (reference sequence). Germline trimming cut 10 bases from V and 4 bases from J; bases unmatched to any gene: 9. Full variable domain (missing parts from reference TRBV19 and TRBJ1-1): DGGITQSPKYLFRKEGQNVTLSCEQNLNHDAMYWYRQDPGQGLRLIYYSQIVNDFQKGDIAEGYSVSREKKESFPLTVTSAQKNPTAFYLCATRGGQGSTEAFFGQGTRLTVV.

The chain has TRBV30 and TRBJ1-5; no firm D call. Germline V gives CDR1 GTSNPN, CDR2 SVGIG (reference sequence). The CDR3 totals 14 residues. Between the trimmed V and J ends, which lost 1 base and 2 bases, there was a span of 9 bases. The CDR3 bases are TGTGCCTGGAGTGAGGCGGCCCGCAATCAGCCCCAGCATTTT. Its protein product is CAWSEAARNQPQHF.

The chain recombines TRBV30 with TRBJ2-3, with D tentatively TRBD2 (5 bases). The germline V and J ends were trimmed by 0 bases and 0 bases, with 25 bases remaining between them. CDR3 size: 20 residues. Germline V gives CDR1 GTSNPN, CDR2 SVGIG (reference sequence). The CDR3 region has the DNA TGTGCCTGGAGTGTAGGGAGTAGGCTTCTCCATACCTTAAGCACAGATACGCAGTATTTT. It is translated as CAWSVGSRLLHTLSTDTQYF. Combining the CDR3 with reference TRBV30 and TRBJ2-3 gives the whole variable domain SQTIHQWPATLVQPVGSPLSLECTVEGTSNPNLYWYRQAAGRGLQLLFYSVGIGQISSEVPQNLSASRPQDRQFILSSKKLLLSDSGFYLCAWSVGSRLLHTLSTDTQYFGPGTRLTVL.

The chain is built from TRBV12-3 or TRBV12-4 and TRBJ1-1; the D is unclear. V dropped 8 bases and J dropped 4 bases, with 11 bases sitting between them. CDR3 size: 12 residues. In DNA form, the CDR3 reads TGTGCCAGCGGAGGATGGGCCACTGAAGCTTTCTTT. As protein: CASGGWATEAFF.

Only one count was recorded for this clone. The chain joins TRBV27 to TRBJ2-1, with 11 positions matching TRBD1. V gave up 8 bases and J gave up 4 bases; unmatched junction bases: 7. CDR3 length equals 15 residues. From germline, CDR1 is MNHEY and CDR2 SMNVEV (reference sequence). CDR3 coding DNA: TGTGCCAGCCTATCCGGGACAGGGGGATACAATGAGCAGTTCTTC. It specifies CASLSGTGGYNEQFF.

The V and J genes are TRBV5-1 and TRBJ2-2; 14 bases are a match to TRBD2. Unmatched junction bases numbered 10, after V lost 4 bases and J lost 2 bases. This CDR3 has 19 residues. Germline V gives CDR1 SGHRS, CDR2 YFSETQ. CDR3 DNA sequence: TGCGCCAGCAGCCTCGTACCGACTAGCGGGAGGGCCAACACCGGGGAGCTGTTTTTT. This translates into CASSLVPTSGRANTGELFF.

The genes are TRBV10-3 and TRBJ2-7; maybe TRBD1 (6 bases). The CDR3 spans 14 residues. Germline-derived CDR1 and CDR2 are ENHRY and SYGVKD. The V and J ends lost 0 bases and 4 bases respectively, with 10 bases between them. In DNA form, the CDR3 reads TGTGCCATCAGTGAGTCCACAGGGTCTTACGAGCAGTACTTC. This codes for CAISESTGSYEQYF.

This clone has a single count. This sequence joins TRBV20-1 and TRBJ2-3, with TRBD2 identical over 12 bases. Germline loops: CDR1 DFQATT, CDR2 SNEGSKA (reference sequence). CDR3 size: 16 residues. V was pared by 3 bases and J by 2 bases, with 6 bases of the junction left unmatched. CDR3 coding DNA: TGCAGTGCTAGTGAAACTAGCGGGGGGATCACAGATACGCAGTATTTT. Protein product: CSASETSGGITDTQYF.

V gene TRBV5-6 combines with J gene TRBJ2-7; 7 bases match TRBD2. The V segment lost 0 bases and the J segment 3 bases; nucleotides outside the gene matches: 6. Germline V gene sequence: CDR1 SGHDT, CDR2 YYEEEE. This CDR3 comprises 15 residues. DNA of the CDR3: TGTGCCAGCAGCTTGGAGGGACTAAGCTTCTACGAGCAGTACTTC. This encodes CASSLEGLSFYEQYF.

V and J are TRBV27 and TRBJ1-5; D unresolved. Trimming cost V 2 bases and J 0 bases, with 14 bases left between them. The CDR3 spans 17 residues. Looked up from germline, CDR1 is MNHEY and CDR2 is SMNVEV (reference sequence). CDR3 nucleotide sequence: TGTGCCAGCAGTTTACGGTTAGAAATATATAGCAATCAGCCCCAGCATTTT. This gives the protein CASSLRLEIYSNQPQHF.

Concerning this clone itself: Other DNA sequences in this sample translate to the same CDR3. The chain has TRBV27 and TRBJ1-1; 11 bases match TRBD1. Germline assignment: CDR1 MNHEY and CDR2 SMNVEV (reference sequence). J was trimmed by 4 bases and V by 6 bases; bases with no gene match: 4. CDR3 size: 14 residues. CDR3 coding DNA: TGTGCCAGCAGCCCAGGGACAGGGGGCACTGAAGCTTTCTTT. As protein: CASSPGTGGTEAFF.

The rearrangement uses TRBV6-6 and TRBJ2-1; maybe TRBD1 (6 bases). Trimming took off 5 bases at V and 5 bases at J, with 16 bases between the two ends. Germline V gives CDR1 MNHNY, CDR2 SVGAGI (reference sequence). This CDR3 is 15 amino acids long. The CDR3 DNA reads TGTGCCAGCAGTCCGCACAGGGTTCGAGACAATGAGCAGTTCTTC. Its translation is CASSPHRVRDNEQFF.

The rearrangement links TRBV18 to TRBJ1-1; a possible D gene is TRBD1 (6 bases). The germline CDR1 and CDR2 sequences are KGHSH and LQKENI. Trimming stripped 2 bases from V and 7 bases from J, with 20 bases between. This CDR3 has 16 amino acids. CDR3: CASSPSRGGPDLEAFF. The DNA for the CDR3 is TGTGCCAGCTCACCATCCAGGGGAGGGCCGGACCTTGAAGCTTTCTTT. The full variable domain, rest sourced from reference TRBV18 and TRBJ1-1, is NAGVMQNPRHLVRRRGQEARLRCSPMKGHSHVYWYRQLPEEGLKFMVYLQKENIIDESGMPKERFSAEFPKEGPSILRIQQVVRGDSAAYFCASSPSRGGPDLEAFFGQGTRLTVV.

Here the CDR3 reads CASAGAGEKLFF. CDR3 nucleotide sequence: TGTGCCAGTGCAGGGGCCGGTGAAAAACTGTTTTTT. The chain joins TRBV19 to TRBJ1-4, with D perhaps matching TRBD1 (6 bases). The CDR3 length is 12 residues. Per the germline V gene, CDR1 is LNHDA and CDR2 is SQIVND (reference sequence). V gave up 8 bases and J gave up 7 bases, with 11 bases separating them.

The chain joins TRBV7-8 to TRBJ1-5, with D uncertain. This CDR3 has 14 residues. CDR1 is SGHVS and CDR2 is FQNEAQ in the germline V gene. The V end was cut by 2 bases, the J end by 4 bases, with 9 bases between. CDR3 nucleotides: TGTGCCAGCAGCTTATTTAATGTTAATCAGCCCCAGCATTTT. Protein: CASSLFNVNQPQHF.

The chain combines TRBV29-1 with TRBJ2-1; 8 nucleotides align to TRBD2. V shed 7 bases, J shed 8 bases, and the junction held 13 bases outside the gene matches. Germline V gene sequence: CDR1 SQVTM, CDR2 ANQGSEA. CDR3 size: 14 residues. CDR3 DNA sequence: TGCAGCGCGGATGAGCGGGAGCCCACCCATGAGCAGTTCTTC. Translating it yields CSADEREPTHEQFF.

This rearrangement joins TRBV28 to TRBJ2-1, with TRBD1 matching 10 bases. Looked up from germline, CDR1 is MDHEN and CDR2 is SYDVKM. The CDR3 covers 15 residues. V trimming: 5 bases; J trimming: 3 bases; junction bases outside the gene matches: 4. CDR3 amino acids: CASSTGTGVYNEQFF. The CDR3 nucleotides read TGTGCCAGCAGTACAGGGACAGGGGTCTACAATGAGCAGTTCTTC. Filled out from reference TRBV28 and TRBJ2-1, the complete variable domain reads DVKVTQSSRYLVKRTGEKVFLECVQDMDHENMFWYRQDPGLGLRLIYFSYDVKMKEKGDIPEGYSVSREKKERFSLILESASTNQTSMYLCASSTGTGVYNEQFFGPGTRLTVL.

CDR3 nucleotide sequence: TGTGCCAGCAGTTGGGGACACCAATCACGAGCCTACGAGCAGTACTTC. It translates to CASSWGHQSRAYEQYF. The J gene is TRBJ2-7, the V gene TRBV5-5, with D perhaps matching TRBD1 (6 bases). Germline CDR1 SGHKS, CDR2 YYEKEE (reference sequence). This CDR3 has 16 residues. The germline V and J ends were trimmed by 5 bases and 2 bases, with 20 bases remaining between them.